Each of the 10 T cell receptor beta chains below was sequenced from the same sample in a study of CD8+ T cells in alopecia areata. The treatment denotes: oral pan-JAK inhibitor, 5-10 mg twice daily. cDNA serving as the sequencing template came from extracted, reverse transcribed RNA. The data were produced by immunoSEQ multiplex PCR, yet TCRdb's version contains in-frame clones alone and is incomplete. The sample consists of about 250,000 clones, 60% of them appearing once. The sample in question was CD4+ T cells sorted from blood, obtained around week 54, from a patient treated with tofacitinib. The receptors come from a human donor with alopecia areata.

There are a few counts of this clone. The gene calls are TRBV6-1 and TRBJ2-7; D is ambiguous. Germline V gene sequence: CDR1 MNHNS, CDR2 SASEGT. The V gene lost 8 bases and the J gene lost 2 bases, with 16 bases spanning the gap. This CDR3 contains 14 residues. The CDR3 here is CASCLVDGAYEQYF. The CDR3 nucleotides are TGTGCCAGCTGCCTCGTGGACGGAGCCTACGAGCAGTACTTC.

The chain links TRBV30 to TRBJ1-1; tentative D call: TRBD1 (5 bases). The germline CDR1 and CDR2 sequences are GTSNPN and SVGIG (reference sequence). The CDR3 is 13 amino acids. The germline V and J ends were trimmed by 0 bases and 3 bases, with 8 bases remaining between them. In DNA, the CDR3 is TGTGCCTGGAGTGTGACAGAGTACACTGAAGCTTTCTTT. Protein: CAWSVTEYTEAFF. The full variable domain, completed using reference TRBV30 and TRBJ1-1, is SQTIHQWPATLVQPVGSPLSLECTVEGTSNPNLYWYRQAAGRGLQLLFYSVGIGQISSEVPQNLSASRPQDRQFILSSKKLLLSDSGFYLCAWSVTEYTEAFFGQGTRLTVV.

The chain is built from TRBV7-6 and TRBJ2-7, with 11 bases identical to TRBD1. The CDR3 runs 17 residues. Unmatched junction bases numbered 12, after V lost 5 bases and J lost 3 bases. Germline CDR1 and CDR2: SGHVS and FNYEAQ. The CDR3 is CASSRWTGGATNYEQYF. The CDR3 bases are TGTGCCAGCAGCCGCTGGACAGGGGGCGCCACCAACTACGAGCAGTACTTC. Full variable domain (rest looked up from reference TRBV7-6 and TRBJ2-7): GAGVSQSPRYKVTKRGQDVALRCDPISGHVSLYWYRQALGQGPEFLTYFNYEAQQDKSGLPNDRFSAERPEGSISTLTIQRTEQRDSAMYRCASSRWTGGATNYEQYFGPGTRLTVT.

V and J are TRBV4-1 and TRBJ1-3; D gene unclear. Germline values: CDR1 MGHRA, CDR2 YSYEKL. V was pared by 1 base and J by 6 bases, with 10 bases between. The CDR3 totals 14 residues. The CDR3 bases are TGCGCCAGCAGCCAAGCGCAAGCCGCAAACACCATATATTTT. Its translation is CASSQAQAANTIYF.

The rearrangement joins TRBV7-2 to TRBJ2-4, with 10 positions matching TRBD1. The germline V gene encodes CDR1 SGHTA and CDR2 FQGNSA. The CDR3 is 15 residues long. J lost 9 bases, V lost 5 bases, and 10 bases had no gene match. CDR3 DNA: TGTGCCAGCAGCCACGGTCGACAGGGGGCCATCATTCAGTACTTC. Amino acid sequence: CASSHGRQGAIIQYF.

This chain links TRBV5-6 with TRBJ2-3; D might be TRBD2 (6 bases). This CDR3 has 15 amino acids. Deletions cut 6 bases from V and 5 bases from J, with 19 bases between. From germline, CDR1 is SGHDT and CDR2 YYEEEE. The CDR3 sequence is CASTLGWEAIDTQYF. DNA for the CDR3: TGTGCCAGCACCCTGGGCTGGGAGGCAATAGATACGCAGTATTTT. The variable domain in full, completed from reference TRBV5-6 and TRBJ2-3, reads DAGVTQSPTHLIKTRGQQVTLRCSPKSGHDTVSWYQQALGQGPQFIFQYYEEEERQRGNFPDRFSGHQFPNYSSELNVNALLLGDSALYLCASTLGWEAIDTQYFGPGTRLTVL.

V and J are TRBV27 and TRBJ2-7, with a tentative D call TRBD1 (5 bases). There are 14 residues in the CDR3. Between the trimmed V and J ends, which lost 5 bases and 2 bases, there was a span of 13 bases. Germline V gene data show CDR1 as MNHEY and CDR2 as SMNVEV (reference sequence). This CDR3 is CASSRTRVTYEQYF. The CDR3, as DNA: TGTGCCAGCAGTCGTACCAGGGTGACCTACGAGCAGTACTTC.

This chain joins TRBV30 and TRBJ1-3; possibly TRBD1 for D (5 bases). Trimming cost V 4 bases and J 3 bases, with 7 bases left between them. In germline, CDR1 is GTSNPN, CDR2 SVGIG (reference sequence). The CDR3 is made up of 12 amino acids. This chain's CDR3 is CAWMGLGNTIYF. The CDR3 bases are TGTGCCTGGATGGGACTTGGAAACACCATATATTTT.

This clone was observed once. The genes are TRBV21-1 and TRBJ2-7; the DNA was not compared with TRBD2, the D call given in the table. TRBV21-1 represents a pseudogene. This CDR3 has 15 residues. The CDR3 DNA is TGTGCCAGCAGCAAAGTCAGCGAAGATACCTACGAGCAGTACTTC. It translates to CASSKVSEDTYEQYF.

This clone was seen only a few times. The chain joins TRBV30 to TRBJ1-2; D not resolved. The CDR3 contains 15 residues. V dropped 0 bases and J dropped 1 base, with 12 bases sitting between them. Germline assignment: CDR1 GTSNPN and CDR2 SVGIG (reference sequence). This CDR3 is CAWSVRVSDNYGYTF. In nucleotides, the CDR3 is TGTGCCTGGAGTGTACGGGTTTCAGATAACTATGGCTACACCTTC.